The 17 T cell receptor beta chains presented below share a single source sample, sequenced in a study of shared clonotypes between healthy human individuals. Profiled with immunoSEQ multiplex PCR; TCRdb holds only in-frame clones, not every one. The data show 300,000 or so clones, around 67% seen once. Source material: memory CD4+ T cells sorted from blood. The subset was: CD45RA-negative fraction. The receptors were sampled from a man under 40 in good health.

The chain couples TRBV7-6 to TRBJ1-2; 9 nucleotides align to TRBD1. This CDR3 is 14 amino acids long. The V gene's germline CDR1 is SGHVS and CDR2 FNYEAQ. J gave up 8 bases and V 4 bases, and 8 bases lay outside the gene matches. CDR3 coding DNA: TGTGCCAGCAGCTCCACCGGGACAGGGATAGGCTACACCTTC. This gives the protein CASSSTGTGIGYTF.

This clone was seen more than once but under ten times. The rearrangement uses TRBV28 and TRBJ1-2, with D possibly TRBD1 on 5 matching bases. Trimming took off 6 bases at V and 4 bases at J, with 15 bases between the two ends. CDR3 size: 14 residues. Germline V gene data show CDR1 as MDHEN and CDR2 as SYDVKM. DNA of the CDR3: TGTGCCAGCAGCCCGTCCGGGACGAGCTATGGCTACACCTTC. Translation gives CASSPSGTSYGYTF.

The chain joins TRBV7-6 to TRBJ2-6, with 7 nucleotides matching TRBD2. The trim removed 4 bases at V and 0 bases at J, leaving 12 bases unmatched. CDR3 length: 19 amino acids. CDR1 and CDR2 (germline): SGHVS, FNYEAQ. This chain's CDR3 is CASSSAGLAGSSGANVLTF. CDR3 sequence (DNA): TGTGCCAGCAGCTCCGCGGGGTTAGCGGGTAGCTCTGGGGCCAACGTCCTGACTTTC.

The genes are TRBV11-2 and TRBJ2-7, with unresolved D. V was trimmed by 2 bases and J by 4 bases, leaving 6 bases between them. This CDR3 is built from 12 residues. The V gene's germline CDR1 is SGHAT and CDR2 FQNNGV. The CDR3 DNA reads TGTGCCAGCAGCTTAAGACCATACGAGCAGTACTTC. Translation: CASSLRPYEQYF.

This clone has just one count. This chain links TRBV5-4 with TRBJ2-3, with D maybe TRBD2 (5 bases). V gave up 1 base and J gave up 6 bases, with 12 bases separating them. This CDR3 contains 14 residues. Per germline, CDR1 SGHNT and CDR2 YYREEE (reference sequence). CDR3 sequence reads: CASSLILARDTQYF. The CDR3, as DNA: TGTGCCAGCAGCTTGATTCTAGCTCGGGATACGCAGTATTTT.

This clone occurred once. V usage is TRBV7-9 and J usage is TRBJ1-1; D is undetermined. There are 16 residues in the CDR3. The germline V gene has CDR1 SEHNR and CDR2 FQNEAQ (reference sequence). Trimming removed 7 bases from V and 4 bases from J, with 22 bases in between. The DNA for the CDR3 is TGTGCCAGCACCAAGGATGGACTTAGAGGCGGCACTGAAGCTTTCTTT. Its translation: CASTKDGLRGGTEAFF.

The rearrangement uses TRBV9 and TRBJ2-2, with 8 nucleotides matching TRBD1. The CDR3 has 15 residues. V was clipped by 3 bases and J by 6 bases; unmatched bases: 7. Looked up from germline, CDR1 is SGDLS and CDR2 is YYNGEE. CDR3 sequence reads: CASSGLATGAGELFF. The DNA of the CDR3 is TGTGCCAGCAGCGGACTGGCGACAGGGGCCGGGGAGCTGTTTTTT.

DNA for the CDR3: TGTGCCAGCAGAAACACCGGGAGGCTGGCCTACGAGCAGTACTTC. Translation: CASRNTGRLAYEQYF. The V and J genes are TRBV6-1 and TRBJ2-7; 7 nucleotides align to TRBD2. The CDR3 has 15 amino acids. The ends lost 6 bases at V and 2 bases at J; junction bases unmatched: 10. Per the germline V gene, CDR1 is MNHNS and CDR2 is SASEGT.

The chain recombines TRBV5-5 with TRBJ2-7; possible D gene TRBD1, 6 bases. The V gene's germline CDR1 is SGHKS and CDR2 YYEKEE (reference sequence). The CDR3 loop spans 15 amino acids. The V end lost 4 bases, the J end lost 6 bases, and 20 bases lay between the germline ends. The CDR3 loop is CASSQSQGWGGEQYF. In nucleotides, the CDR3 is TGTGCCAGCAGCCAAAGTCAGGGGTGGGGTGGCGAGCAGTACTTC.

This clone was found a few times. This chain uses TRBV29-1 with TRBJ2-7, with TRBD1 matching over 8 bases. This CDR3 is 14 amino acids long. The germline V gene has CDR1 SQVTM and CDR2 ANQGSEA. Trimming removed 6 bases from V and 3 bases from J; junction bases left unmatched: 10. CDR3 loop: CSVTQTGGSYEQYF. In nucleotides, the CDR3 is TGCAGCGTCACCCAAACAGGGGGAAGCTACGAGCAGTACTTC.

The chain has TRBV5-1 and TRBJ2-2, with unresolved D. V lost 4 bases and J 3 bases, leaving 7 bases between the germline ends. Germline V gene sequence: CDR1 SGHRS, CDR2 YFSETQ. The CDR3 is 13 amino acids. CDR3 nucleotide sequence: TGCGCCAGCAGCCGGCTAGACACCGGGGAGCTGTTTTTT. Protein: CASSRLDTGELFF.

As for this clone: This sample includes further DNA sequences coding for the same CDR3. The rearrangement joins TRBV6-1 to TRBJ1-2; maybe TRBD1 (6 bases). This CDR3 has 14 amino acids. V shed 4 bases and J shed 2 bases, with 11 bases lying between them. CDR1 and CDR2 (germline): MNHNS, SASEGT. In nucleotides, the CDR3 is TGTGCCAGCAGTGCCGGGACAACAAACTATGGCTACACCTTC. This translates into CASSAGTTNYGYTF.

This clone was observed a handful of times. The chain uses TRBV27 and TRBJ1-5, with D possibly TRBD1 on 5 matching bases. This CDR3 spans 16 amino acids. V was cut by 6 bases and J by 0 bases, with 15 bases left in between. Germline CDR1 reads MNHEY; CDR2 reads SMNVEV (reference sequence). The chain's CDR3 is CASREGTAPSNQPQHF. As DNA, the CDR3 is TGTGCCAGCAGGGAAGGGACCGCTCCTAGCAATCAGCCCCAGCATTTT.

This clone was counted a few times. The rearrangement links TRBV9 to TRBJ2-2; 9 positions agree with TRBD1. The CDR3 runs 15 residues. CDR1 is SGDLS and CDR2 is YYNGEE in the germline V gene. Trimming removed 6 bases from V and 4 bases from J; junction bases left unmatched: 7. CDR3 residues: CASTRTGEGTGELFF. The CDR3 DNA reads as TGTGCCAGCACCCGGACAGGGGAGGGCACCGGGGAGCTGTTTTTT.

The chain joins TRBV18 to TRBJ2-7; 7 nucleotides agree with TRBD2. Germline V lookup: CDR1 KGHSH, CDR2 LQKENI. Unmatched junction bases numbered 11, after V lost 2 bases and J lost 4 bases. The CDR3 extends over 16 amino acids. The chain's CDR3 is CASSPIASGFFYEQYF. Here the CDR3 DNA reads TGTGCCAGCTCACCAATTGCTAGCGGTTTTTTTTACGAGCAGTACTTC. Drawing the rest from reference TRBV18 and TRBJ2-7, the complete variable domain is NAGVMQNPRHLVRRRGQEARLRCSPMKGHSHVYWYRQLPEEGLKFMVYLQKENIIDESGMPKERFSAEFPKEGPSILRIQQVVRGDSAAYFCASSPIASGFFYEQYFGPGTRLTVT.

The J gene is TRBJ1-1, the V gene TRBV28; D may be TRBD1 (5 bases). The germline V gene encodes CDR1 MDHEN and CDR2 SYDVKM. There are 14 residues in the CDR3. V was trimmed by 1 base and J by 0 bases, leaving 6 bases between them. This CDR3 is CASSLLGVNTEAFF. The CDR3 DNA reads TGTGCCAGCAGTTTATTGGGGGTGAACACTGAAGCTTTCTTT.

This clone was counted only a few times. The chain uses TRBV7-3 and TRBJ2-3, with D perhaps being TRBD1 or TRBD2 (5 bases each). V lost 4 bases, J lost 4 bases, and 18 bases lay in between. The CDR3 totals 16 residues. Germline CDR1 SGHTA, CDR2 FQGTGA. CDR3 region: CASSSGYRSVADTQYF. CDR3 nucleotides: TGTGCCAGCAGCTCGGGGTACAGGTCGGTTGCAGATACGCAGTATTTT.